These 21 T cell receptor beta chains originate from one sample sequenced in a study of cytomegalovirus exposure and HLA in healthy donors. A multiplex PCR was run with 60 Vbeta primers and 13 Jbeta primers. Method: immunoSEQ multiplex PCR; TCRdb's copy keeps in-frame clones and lacks some. The sample carries approximately 150,000 clones, roughly 80% recorded once. The sequencing sample was made of PBMCs. These receptors were taken from a human donor in good health.

The chain is built from TRBV7-2 and TRBJ2-7, with 10 positions matching TRBD1. Germline V gene lookup returns CDR1 SGHTA and CDR2 FQGNSA. The junction had 11 bases not matched to a gene; V was cut back by 3 bases and J by 6 bases. This CDR3 region has 16 residues. As DNA, the CDR3 is TGTGCCAGCAGCTTGATAGGGACAGGGGTATTTTCCGAGCAGTACTTC. Its protein product is CASSLIGTGVFSEQYF.

V is TRBV27 and J is TRBJ2-7; 8 bases are shared with TRBD2. The CDR3 sequence is 15 residues long. CDR1 and CDR2 from the germline V gene are MNHEY and SMNVEV (reference sequence). V gave up 5 bases and J gave up 2 bases; unmatched junction bases: 8. The CDR3 loop reads CASSAPAGGAYEQYF. For the CDR3, the DNA is TGTGCCAGCAGTGCGCCCGCCGGGGGGGCCTACGAGCAGTACTTC.

V gene TRBV21-1 combines with J gene TRBJ1-5. TRBV21-1 is termed a pseudogene. CDR3 length: 12 residues. CDR3: CATRHWSQPQHF. For the CDR3, the DNA is TGTGCCACCCGGCACTGGAGCCAGCCCCAGCATTTT.

The chain employs TRBV6-1 and TRBJ1-2; TRBD1 matches at 8 bases. V was pared by 6 bases and J by 2 bases, with 8 bases of the junction left unmatched. This CDR3 contains 15 residues. Germline V gene lookup returns CDR1 MNHNS and CDR2 SASEGT. This CDR3 reads CASRGETGANYGYTF. The CDR3 nucleotides are TGTGCCAGCAGGGGAGAGACAGGGGCCAACTATGGCTACACCTTC.

This sequence joins TRBV15 and TRBJ2-3; 8 bases line up with TRBD1. Germline-derived CDR1 and CDR2 are LNHNV and YYDKDF (reference sequence). V was pared by 1 base and J by 6 bases, with 3 bases of the junction left unmatched. CDR3 length: 14 residues. The CDR3 region has the DNA TGTGCCACCAGCAGAGCCCACAGGGGGGATACGCAGTATTTT. Its translation is CATSRAHRGDTQYF.

In its sample, this clone was seen once. The rearrangement uses TRBV5-5 and TRBJ1-5; D uncertain. Germline V gene lookup returns CDR1 SGHKS and CDR2 YYEKEE (reference sequence). Trimming left V 4 bases short and J 5 bases short, with 16 bases between. The CDR3 totals 15 residues. For the CDR3, the DNA is TGTGCCAGCAGCATAACAGCTTTCCGCGATCAGCCCCAGCATTTT. Protein: CASSITAFRDQPQHF.

J is TRBJ2-7 and V is TRBV4-3; D remains unclear. Looked up from germline, CDR1 is LGHNA and CDR2 is YSLEER. V was shortened by 8 bases and J by 0 bases, with 14 bases between the two germline ends. The CDR3 contains 14 residues. CDR3 DNA sequence: TGCGCCAGCTCACGTATGATTAGCTCCTACGAGCAGTACTTC. This codes for CASSRMISSYEQYF.

This clone appeared once. A read error may produce the germline difference seen at one junction end. The rearrangement links TRBV7-6 to TRBJ1-1; D uncertain. Germline CDR1 and CDR2: SGHVS and FNYEAQ. This CDR3 is 12 amino acids long. The CDR3 DNA is TGTGCCAGCAGCTTAGGTAACAATGAAGCTTTCTTT. It encodes CASSLGNNEAFF.

V is TRBV5-1 and J is TRBJ1-2; 9 nucleotides match TRBD1. Germline values: CDR1 SGHRS, CDR2 YFSETQ. CDR3 length equals 17 residues. V was clipped by 0 bases and J by 0 bases; unmatched bases: 6. The CDR3: CASSLGTGVSANYGYTF. Written as DNA, the CDR3 is TGCGCCAGCAGCTTGGGGACAGGGGTTTCAGCTAACTATGGCTACACCTTC.

This rearrangement joins TRBV7-8 to TRBJ1-2; D is ambiguous. Germline V gene data show CDR1 as SGHVS and CDR2 as FQNEAQ. The V end lost 1 base, the J end lost 7 bases, and 22 bases lay between the germline ends. The CDR3 runs 17 residues. The CDR3 coding sequence is TGTGCCAGCAGCTTAGGTCCTGGGAGCCTCGGGGTGGGTGGCTACACCTTC. Its translation is CASSLGPGSLGVGGYTF.

This chain uses TRBV5-4 with TRBJ2-5; 12 nucleotides line up with TRBD2. The CDR3 is 15 residues long. V lost 2 bases to trimming and J lost 5 bases; unmatched junction nucleotides: 4. Germline V gene lookup returns CDR1 SGHNT and CDR2 YYREEE (reference sequence). The CDR3 DNA is TGTGCCAGCAGCTTTTCGCTAGCGGGGGGGGAGACCCAGTACTTC. As protein: CASSFSLAGGETQYF. Full variable domain (missing parts from reference TRBV5-4 and TRBJ2-5): ETGVTQSPTHLIKTRGQQVTLRCSSQSGHNTVSWYQQALGQGPQFIFQYYREEENGRGNFPPRFSGLQFPNYSSELNVNALELDDSALYLCASSFSLAGGETQYFGPGTRLLVL.

This clone occurred a few times. This chain links TRBV7-6 with TRBJ2-1; the match to TRBD2 covers 10 bases. V lost 1 base, J lost 7 bases, and 7 bases stayed unmatched. The CDR3 is 16 amino acids. CDR1 and CDR2 from the germline V gene are SGHVS and FNYEAQ. For the CDR3, the DNA is TGTGCCAGCAGCTTAGTAGCGGGGGGCTTCATGAATGAGCAGTTCTTC. This gives the protein CASSLVAGGFMNEQFF.

The genes are TRBV23-1 and TRBJ1-6, with D maybe TRBD1 (6 bases). TRBV23-1 is treated as an ORF (open reading frame) with a function not yet certain. The CDR3 runs to 15 residues. V lost 4 bases and J 9 bases, leaving 16 bases between the germline ends. The CDR3 loop reads CASSRSGTITSPLHF. Here the CDR3 DNA reads TGCGCCAGCAGTCGCTCCGGGACAATTACTTCACCCCTCCACTTT.

This rearrangement joins TRBV2 to TRBJ2-5; D is possibly TRBD1 (5 bases). The CDR3 extends over 13 amino acids. Germline V gene data show CDR1 as SNHLY and CDR2 as FYNNEI. Between the trimmed V and J ends, which lost 7 bases and 7 bases, there was a span of 16 bases. The CDR3 protein is CASILGQGGTQYF. The CDR3 coding sequence is TGTGCCAGCATATTAGGGCAGGGCGGGACCCAGTACTTC.

V gene TRBV19 combines with J gene TRBJ1-1; TRBD1 might be the D (5 bases). Trimming took off 1 base at V and 6 bases at J, with 12 bases between the two ends. Per the germline V gene, CDR1 is LNHDA and CDR2 is SQIVND (reference sequence). The CDR3 loop spans 14 amino acids. The CDR3 DNA is TGTGCCAGTAGTATAGGTCGCGGGGCACCTGAAGCTTTCTTT. Amino acid sequence: CASSIGRGAPEAFF.

The table lists this clone with a few counts. The CDR3 sequence is CASSQDMASGEYKSADTQYF. Here the CDR3 DNA reads TGCGCCAGCAGCCAAGATATGGCTAGCGGGGAGTACAAGAGTGCAGATACGCAGTATTTT. The V call is TRBV4-1, the J call TRBJ2-3, with TRBD2 matching over 9 bases. CDR3 size: 20 residues. J gave up 4 bases and V 0 bases, and 17 bases lay outside the gene matches. The germline CDR1 and CDR2 sequences are MGHRA and YSYEKL.

The chain carries TRBV6-1 and TRBJ1-2, with D possibly matching TRBD1 (6 bases). Germline-derived CDR1 and CDR2 are MNHNS and SASEGT. This CDR3 is 14 amino acids long. The V gene lost 6 bases and the J gene lost 6 bases, with 17 bases spanning the gap. CDR3 region: CASSPSGQGHGYTF. The CDR3 coding sequence is TGTGCCAGCAGCCCGAGCGGTCAGGGGCATGGCTACACCTTC.

J is TRBJ1-2 and V is TRBV19; weak D call: TRBD1 (5 bases). The CDR3 runs 17 residues. Germline CDR1 is LNHDA and CDR2 is SQIVND (reference sequence). With 2 bases removed from V and 4 bases from J, the gap between germline ends came to 20 bases. CDR3 DNA: TGTGCCAGTAGTATAAGCCCAGGGAAACAAGATAGCTATGGCTACACCTTC. Its protein product is CASSISPGKQDSYGYTF.

The table lists this clone with a count of one. The chain joins TRBV7-7 to TRBJ1-1; D is unclear. This CDR3 contains 15 residues. Germline V gene data show CDR1 as SSHAT and CDR2 as FNYEAQ (reference sequence). The V end lost 5 bases, the J end lost 4 bases, and 17 bases lay between the germline ends. The CDR3 sequence is CASSQIHIRGTEAFF. In DNA, the CDR3 is TGTGCCAGCAGCCAAATTCACATTCGGGGCACTGAAGCTTTCTTT.

This chain connects TRBV27 to TRBJ1-5, with D tentatively TRBD1 (6 bases). V was cut by 10 bases and J by 1 base, with 20 bases left in between. The CDR3 consists of 16 residues. Per germline, CDR1 MNHEY and CDR2 SMNVEV (reference sequence). The CDR3 region is CATRGATAKSNQPQHF. The CDR3 nucleotides read TGTGCCACCCGGGGGGCAACAGCAAAAAGCAATCAGCCCCAGCATTTT.

This rearrangement joins TRBV9 to TRBJ2-1, with 8 bases aligning to TRBD2. Per the germline V gene, CDR1 is SGDLS and CDR2 is YYNGEE. The CDR3 is 17 amino acids. Germline trimming cut 0 bases from V and 4 bases from J; bases unmatched to any gene: 9. CDR3 sequence: CASSVGSISGGYNEQFF. The CDR3 DNA reads as TGTGCCAGCAGCGTAGGTTCGATAAGCGGGGGTTACAATGAGCAGTTCTTC.